A single sample gave rise to the 28 T cell receptor beta chains below, sequenced in a study of shared clonotypes between healthy human individuals (dated by TCRdb to 2018 to 2021). Libraries were made using the immunoSEQ multiplex PCR assay. As stored in TCRdb, this immuneACCESS dataset retains in-frame rearrangements with V and J assigned. A fraction of the clones does not appear; measured against another copy, unresolved V genes explain less than half of the discrepancy, and the remainder lacks a known reason. The sample data list hundreds of thousands of clones, and roughly 98% of these were observed just once. The top ten clones comprise around 0.3% of the sample. CD8 naive samples were CD45RO-negative cells positively selected for CCR7, giving a CD45RA+CCR7+ population that excluded TemRA cells. Sample: naive CD8+ T cells sorted from blood. What this sample's cell subset or site label stands for: CD45RA+CCR7+. The origin of the receptors is a man between 25 and 39 years old in good health.

The chain has TRBV27 and TRBJ2-6; TRBD1 might be the D (6 bases). CDR1 MNHEY and CDR2 SMNVEV come from the germline V gene (reference sequence). The V end lost 4 bases, the J end lost 0 bases, and 16 bases lay between the germline ends. This CDR3 is 18 amino acids long. The CDR3 region is CASSSPRGLNSGANVLTF. DNA for the CDR3: TGTGCCAGCAGTTCCCCCAGGGGTTTGAACTCTGGGGCCAACGTCCTGACTTTC.

CDR3 sequence: CSVSYPGQGLVGELFF. The CDR3, as DNA: TGCAGCGTGTCATATCCGGGACAGGGGCTTGTGGGGGAGCTGTTTTTT. The chain employs TRBV29-1 and TRBJ2-2; TRBD1 aligns across 10 bases. Germline V gene sequence: CDR1 SQVTM, CDR2 ANQGSEA. CDR3 length: 16 amino acids. The J segment lost 8 bases and the V segment lost 6 bases, leaving 15 bases of the junction unmatched.

The chain uses TRBV7-6 and TRBJ2-3; no firm D call. Between the trimmed V and J ends, which lost 2 bases and 4 bases, there was a span of 4 bases. The CDR3 contains 12 residues. Germline CDR1 and CDR2: SGHVS and FNYEAQ. The CDR3 coding sequence is TGTGCCAGCAGCTTACTATCAGATACGCAGTATTTT. Translation gives CASSLLSDTQYF.

The V gene is TRBV27, the J gene TRBJ2-7, with TRBD1 matching 9 bases. CDR1 MNHEY and CDR2 SMNVEV come from the germline V gene (reference sequence). This CDR3 has 14 amino acids. V was pared by 3 bases and J by 6 bases, with 6 bases of the junction left unmatched. CDR3 region: CASSLGTGLVEQYF. Written as DNA, the CDR3 is TGTGCCAGCAGTTTGGGGACAGGGCTTGTCGAGCAGTACTTC.

This clone was detected once. This rearrangement joins TRBV27 to TRBJ2-7; D perhaps matches TRBD2 (5 bases). The V gene lost 5 bases and the J gene lost 7 bases, with 24 bases spanning the gap. The germline CDR1 and CDR2 sequences are MNHEY and SMNVEV (reference sequence). This CDR3 spans 16 amino acids. For the CDR3, the DNA is TGTGCCAGCAGTCCCACGCGGGCTATGACTAAGAGAGAGCAGTACTTC. This translates into CASSPTRAMTKREQYF.

The chain is built from TRBV6-5 and TRBJ1-2; D may be TRBD1 (5 bases). Deletions cut 6 bases from V and 8 bases from J, with 19 bases between. CDR1 and CDR2 from the germline V gene are MNHEY and SVGAGI. The CDR3 length is 14 residues. Here the CDR3 reads CASSQGPLTGGYTF. Here the CDR3 DNA reads TGTGCCAGCAGCCAGGGACCTCTTACGGGGGGCTACACCTTC.

This chain links TRBV28 with TRBJ2-7, with 8 bases that match TRBD2. Germline V gene lookup returns CDR1 MDHEN and CDR2 SYDVKM. This CDR3 region has 14 residues. The V segment lost 6 bases and the J segment 4 bases; nucleotides outside the gene matches: 8. CDR3 in amino acids: CASRSGTSLYEQYF. Here the CDR3 DNA reads TGTGCCAGCAGGTCCGGGACTAGTTTATACGAGCAGTACTTC.

The CDR3 bases are TGTGCCAGCAGCGTATTGGGACAGGGAGACGAGCAGTACTTC. Translating gives CASSVLGQGDEQYF. The chain is built from TRBV9 and TRBJ2-7; 9 bases map to TRBD1. Looked up from germline, CDR1 is SGDLS and CDR2 is YYNGEE. The CDR3 is 14 amino acids. V was clipped by 1 base and J by 5 bases; unmatched bases: 4.

CDR3 sequence (DNA): TGTGCCAGCACCAAACCCATAGCGGGAAACTACAATGAGCAGTTCTTC. This gives the protein CASTKPIAGNYNEQFF. V usage is TRBV28 and J usage is TRBJ2-1; 8 nucleotides align to TRBD2. Germline trimming cut 7 bases from V and 3 bases from J; bases unmatched to any gene: 11. The length of the CDR3 is 16 residues. From germline, CDR1 is MDHEN and CDR2 SYDVKM.

The chain recombines TRBV7-8 with TRBJ2-7; D may be TRBD1 or TRBD2 (5 bases each). The V gene's germline CDR1 is SGHVS and CDR2 FQNEAQ. CDR3 length: 15 residues. V lost 2 bases, J lost 2 bases, and 13 bases lay in between. CDR3: CASSLWEGTTYEQYF. The CDR3 DNA follows: TGTGCCAGCAGCTTATGGGAAGGGACGACCTACGAGCAGTACTTC. The full variable domain, rest sourced from reference TRBV7-8 and TRBJ2-7, is GAGVSQSPRYKVAKRGQDVALRCDPISGHVSLFWYQQALGQGPEFLTYFQNEAQLDKSGLPSDRFFAERPEGSVSTLKIQRTQQEDSAVYLCASSLWEGTTYEQYFGPGTRLTVT.

Comment on this clone: At one boundary the junction diverges from the germline segment, which might be a read error. The rearrangement links TRBV7-7 to TRBJ2-5; D gene unclear. Per germline, CDR1 SSHAT and CDR2 FNYEAQ (reference sequence). The CDR3 sequence is 15 residues long. CDR3 loop: CASSLVGRGQETQYF. CDR3 in DNA: TGTGCTAGCAGCTTAGTAGGTAGAGGACAAGAGACCCAGTACTTC.

With regard to this clone: Other DNA sequences in the same sample also yield this CDR3. The gene calls are TRBV27 and TRBJ2-7, with D hard to call. Germline loops: CDR1 MNHEY, CDR2 SMNVEV (reference sequence). The V and J ends lost 2 bases and 2 bases respectively, with 7 bases between them. The CDR3 contains 13 residues. The CDR3 spells CASSLGSTYEQYF. The DNA for the CDR3 is TGTGCCAGCAGTTTAGGGTCGACCTACGAGCAGTACTTC.

The chain has TRBV5-1 and TRBJ2-5; TRBD1 matches 7 bases. Germline lookup yields CDR1 SGHRS and CDR2 YFSETQ. The junction had 6 bases not matched to a gene; V was cut back by 7 bases and J by 3 bases. The CDR3 contains 13 residues. CDR3 nucleotide sequence: TGCGCCAGCCGGAGAACAGGGGAAGAGACCCAGTACTTC. Its translation is CASRRTGEETQYF.

This chain uses TRBV19 with TRBJ1-1; no clear D gene. The CDR3 covers 15 residues. Germline-derived CDR1 and CDR2 are LNHDA and SQIVND (reference sequence). Deletions cut 3 bases from V and 2 bases from J, with 13 bases between. CDR3 DNA sequence: TGTGCCAGTAGTATTTATGGGGTTGGTAACACTGAAGCTTTCTTT. This codes for CASSIYGVGNTEAFF. Variable domain in full (rest from reference TRBV19 and TRBJ1-1): DGGITQSPKYLFRKEGQNVTLSCEQNLNHDAMYWYRQDPGQGLRLIYYSQIVNDFQKGDIAEGYSVSREKKESFPLTVTSAQKNPTAFYLCASSIYGVGNTEAFFGQGTRLTVV.

This sequence joins TRBV9 and TRBJ1-2, with D possibly being TRBD1 (5 bases). This CDR3 is 13 amino acids long. Germline assignment: CDR1 SGDLS and CDR2 YYNGEE. Trimming cost V 3 bases and J 4 bases, with 10 bases left between them. CDR3 DNA sequence: TGTGCCAGCAGCGCCCCAGACAGCTATGGCTACACCTTC. Encoded protein: CASSAPDSYGYTF.

DNA for the CDR3: TGCAGCGTTGAAATGCTAGCGGGGGGGCGCGAGCAGTACTTC. Its protein product is CSVEMLAGGREQYF. The chain combines TRBV29-1 with TRBJ2-7; 12 positions match TRBD2. With V trimmed by 2 bases and J by 6 bases, 5 bases remained unmatched. This CDR3 is built from 14 residues. Germline V gene lookup returns CDR1 SQVTM and CDR2 ANQGSEA.

This clone showed up just once. The genes are TRBV7-6 and TRBJ2-7, with 8 bases that match TRBD2. Unmatched junction bases numbered 8, after V lost 0 bases and J lost 7 bases. Germline CDR1 is SGHVS and CDR2 is FNYEAQ. This CDR3 contains 15 residues. Here the CDR3 DNA reads TGTGCCAGCAGCTTAGCGGTCGGGAGGGCGGGGGAGCAGTACTTC. This encodes CASSLAVGRAGEQYF.

The J gene is TRBJ2-7, the V gene TRBV27; D not certain. V was trimmed by 2 bases and J by 5 bases, leaving 13 bases between them. Germline V gene lookup returns CDR1 MNHEY and CDR2 SMNVEV (reference sequence). The CDR3 is 14 amino acids. The CDR3 protein is CASSLASRIHEQYF. Written as DNA, the CDR3 is TGTGCCAGCAGTTTAGCTAGTAGAATCCACGAGCAGTACTTC.

This clone showed up just once. This sequence joins TRBV29-1 and TRBJ2-2, with 8 bases identical to TRBD1. This CDR3 region has 16 residues. With V trimmed by 2 bases and J by 1 base, 6 bases remained unmatched. The V gene's germline CDR1 is SQVTM and CDR2 ANQGSEA. The CDR3 nucleotides read TGCAGCGTTGAATTGAGAGGACAGGGGAACACCGGGGAGCTGTTTTTT. Amino acid sequence: CSVELRGQGNTGELFF.

V and J are TRBV2 and TRBJ2-6; 7 bases line up with TRBD1. CDR3 length: 15 amino acids. Per germline, CDR1 SNHLY and CDR2 FYNNEI. V shed 6 bases, J shed 2 bases, and the junction held 4 bases outside the gene matches. DNA for the CDR3: TGTGCCAGCAGGACAGGGTTTACTGGGGCCAACGTCCTGACTTTC. Translation: CASRTGFTGANVLTF.

The V gene is TRBV18, the J gene TRBJ2-7; D might be TRBD2 (5 bases). With 5 bases removed from V and 0 bases from J, the gap between germline ends came to 17 bases. The CDR3 is 16 amino acids. The germline CDR1 and CDR2 sequences are KGHSH and LQKENI. CDR3 loop: CASSATASGSSYEQYF. CDR3 sequence (DNA): TGTGCCAGCTCAGCCACTGCTTCGGGGAGCTCCTACGAGCAGTACTTC.

The genes are TRBV6-6 and TRBJ2-3, with D uncertain. Germline V gives CDR1 MNHNY, CDR2 SVGAGI (reference sequence). Trimming removed 5 bases from V and 4 bases from J, with 7 bases in between. This CDR3 is 12 amino acids long. DNA of the CDR3: TGTGCCAGCAGTGAGACCTCAGATACGCAGTATTTT. It is translated as CASSETSDTQYF.

This clone was found once. This chain links TRBV7-6 with TRBJ2-7; D gene unclear. V lost 1 base and J 1 base, leaving 8 bases between the germline ends. The CDR3 sequence is 14 residues long. From germline, CDR1 is SGHVS and CDR2 FNYEAQ. The CDR3 region is CASSLDGKSYEQYF. CDR3 nucleotide sequence: TGTGCCAGCAGCTTAGATGGCAAATCCTACGAGCAGTACTTC.

The CDR3: CASSRARDNEQFF. The CDR3 DNA follows: TGTGCCAGCAGCCGCGCCAGAGACAATGAGCAGTTCTTC. The rearrangement joins TRBV7-3 to TRBJ2-1; D uncertain. The germline V gene has CDR1 SGHTA and CDR2 FQGTGA. The CDR3 is 13 residues long. V lost 5 bases and J 5 bases, leaving 10 bases between the germline ends.

The chain recombines TRBV29-1 with TRBJ2-7, with TRBD2 matching over 13 bases. There are 14 residues in the CDR3. Germline lookup yields CDR1 SQVTM and CDR2 ANQGSEA. Trimming took 4 bases from V and 3 from J; bases not matched to a gene: 3. This chain's CDR3 is CSVVGLAGDYEQYF. CDR3 nucleotides: TGCAGCGTTGTAGGACTAGCGGGAGACTACGAGCAGTACTTC.

To note about this clone: Other DNA sequences in the same sample also yield this CDR3. The chain carries TRBV28 and TRBJ1-1; 8 positions match TRBD1. Germline V gene lookup returns CDR1 MDHEN and CDR2 SYDVKM. V trimming: 3 bases; J trimming: 0 bases; junction bases outside the gene matches: 0. The CDR3 sequence is 14 residues long. The CDR3 is CASSLTGVNTEAFF. The CDR3 DNA reads TGTGCCAGCAGTTTGACAGGGGTGAACACTGAAGCTTTCTTT.

The rearrangement links TRBV7-6 to TRBJ2-7, with D tentatively TRBD2 (6 bases). Trimming left V 1 base short and J 5 bases short, with 15 bases between. Germline V gene sequence: CDR1 SGHVS, CDR2 FNYEAQ. The CDR3 runs 15 residues. The CDR3, as DNA: TGTGCCAGCAGCTTAGGAGGAGGGAGGCTTGACGAGCAGTACTTC. It translates to CASSLGGGRLDEQYF.

The chain joins TRBV9 to TRBJ1-4, with D unresolved. Germline loops: CDR1 SGDLS, CDR2 YYNGEE. The CDR3 loop spans 15 amino acids. V was trimmed by 1 base and J by 5 bases, leaving 12 bases between them. DNA for the CDR3: TGTGCCAGCAGCGTATCAGGAAGAGGGAATGAAAAACTGTTTTTT. Translated: CASSVSGRGNEKLFF.